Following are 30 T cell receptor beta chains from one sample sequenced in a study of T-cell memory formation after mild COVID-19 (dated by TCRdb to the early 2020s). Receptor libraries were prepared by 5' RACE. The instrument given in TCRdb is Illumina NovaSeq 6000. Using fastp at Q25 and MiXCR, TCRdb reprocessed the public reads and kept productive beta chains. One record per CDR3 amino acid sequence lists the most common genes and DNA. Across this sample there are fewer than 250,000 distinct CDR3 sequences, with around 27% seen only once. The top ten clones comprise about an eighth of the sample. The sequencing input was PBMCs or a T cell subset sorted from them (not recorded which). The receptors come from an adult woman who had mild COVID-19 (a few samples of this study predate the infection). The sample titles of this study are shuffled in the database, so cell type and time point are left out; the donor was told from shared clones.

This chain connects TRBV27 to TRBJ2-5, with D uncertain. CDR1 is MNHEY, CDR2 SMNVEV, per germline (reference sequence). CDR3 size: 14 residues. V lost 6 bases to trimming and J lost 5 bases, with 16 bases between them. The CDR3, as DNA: TGTGCCAGCAGCCCTTTTCGAGGACGGGAGACCCAGTACTTC. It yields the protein CASSPFRGRETQYF.

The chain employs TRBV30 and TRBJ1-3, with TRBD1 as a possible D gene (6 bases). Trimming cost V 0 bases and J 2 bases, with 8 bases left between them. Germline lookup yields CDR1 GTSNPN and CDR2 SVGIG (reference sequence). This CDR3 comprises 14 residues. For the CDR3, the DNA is TGTGCCTGGAGTGTACAGGGAACTGGAAACACCATATATTTT. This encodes CAWSVQGTGNTIYF. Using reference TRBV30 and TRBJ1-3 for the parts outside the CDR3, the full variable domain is SQTIHQWPATLVQPVGSPLSLECTVEGTSNPNLYWYRQAAGRGLQLLFYSVGIGQISSEVPQNLSASRPQDRQFILSSKKLLLSDSGFYLCAWSVQGTGNTIYFGEGSWLTVV.

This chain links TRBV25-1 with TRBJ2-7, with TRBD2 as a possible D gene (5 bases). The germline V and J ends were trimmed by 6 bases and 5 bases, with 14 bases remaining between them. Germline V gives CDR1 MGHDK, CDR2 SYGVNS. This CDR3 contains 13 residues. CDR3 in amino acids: CASSLTTGNEQYF. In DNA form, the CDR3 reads TGTGCCAGCAGCCTTACGACCGGGAACGAGCAGTACTTC.

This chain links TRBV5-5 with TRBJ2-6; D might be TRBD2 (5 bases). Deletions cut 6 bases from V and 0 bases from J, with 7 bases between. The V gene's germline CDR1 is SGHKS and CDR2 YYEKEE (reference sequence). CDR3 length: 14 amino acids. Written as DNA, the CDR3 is TGTGCCAGCAACGAGGGCTCTGGGGCCAACGTCCTGACTTTC. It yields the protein CASNEGSGANVLTF.

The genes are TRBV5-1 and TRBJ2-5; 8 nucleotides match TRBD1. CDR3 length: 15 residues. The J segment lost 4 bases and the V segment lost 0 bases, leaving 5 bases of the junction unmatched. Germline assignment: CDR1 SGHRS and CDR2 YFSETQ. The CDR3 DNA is TGCGCCAGCAGCTTGGGAGGACAGGGAGTAGAGACCCAGTACTTC. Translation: CASSLGGQGVETQYF.

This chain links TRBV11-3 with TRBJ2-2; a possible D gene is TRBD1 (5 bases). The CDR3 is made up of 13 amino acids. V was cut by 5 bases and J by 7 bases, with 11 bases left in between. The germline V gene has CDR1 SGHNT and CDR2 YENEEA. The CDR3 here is CASSHVGLGELFF. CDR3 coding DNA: TGTGCCAGCAGCCACGTGGGGCTCGGGGAGCTGTTTTTT.

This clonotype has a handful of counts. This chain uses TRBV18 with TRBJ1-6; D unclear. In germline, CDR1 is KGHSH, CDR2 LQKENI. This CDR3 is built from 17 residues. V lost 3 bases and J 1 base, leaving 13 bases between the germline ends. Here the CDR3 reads CASSPRSLRSYNSPLHF. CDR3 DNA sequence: TGTGCCAGCTCACCCAGATCCCTCCGTTCCTATAATTCACCCCTCCACTTT.

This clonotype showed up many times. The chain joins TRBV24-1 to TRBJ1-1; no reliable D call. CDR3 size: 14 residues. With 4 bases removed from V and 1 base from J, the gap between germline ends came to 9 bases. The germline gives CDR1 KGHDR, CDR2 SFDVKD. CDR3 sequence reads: CATSEGSRNTEAFF. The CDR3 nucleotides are TGTGCCACCAGTGAAGGCTCTCGGAACACTGAAGCTTTCTTT.

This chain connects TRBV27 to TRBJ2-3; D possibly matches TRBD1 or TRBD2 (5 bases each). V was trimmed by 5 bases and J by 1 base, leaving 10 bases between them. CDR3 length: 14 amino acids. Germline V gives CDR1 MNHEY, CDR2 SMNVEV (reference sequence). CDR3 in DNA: TGTGCCAGCAGTCTCTGGGACCGCACAGATACGCAGTATTTT. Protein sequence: CASSLWDRTDTQYF.

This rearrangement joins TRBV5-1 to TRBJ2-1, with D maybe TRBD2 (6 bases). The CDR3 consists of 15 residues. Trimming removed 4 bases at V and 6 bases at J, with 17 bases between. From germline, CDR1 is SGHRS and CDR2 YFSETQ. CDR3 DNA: TGCGCCAGCAGCCTAGGGGAGGTAGCAGGCAATGAGCAGTTCTTC. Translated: CASSLGEVAGNEQFF.

CDR3 in DNA: TGTGCCAGCAGCCACCACCGGACAGAGAACACTGAAGCTTTCTTT. Residues: CASSHHRTENTEAFF. The V and J genes are TRBV3-1 and TRBJ1-1, with D perhaps matching TRBD1 (6 bases). CDR1 is LGHDT and CDR2 is YNNKEL in the germline V gene (reference sequence). The V and J ends lost 3 bases and 1 base respectively, with 12 bases between them. The CDR3 is 15 amino acids.

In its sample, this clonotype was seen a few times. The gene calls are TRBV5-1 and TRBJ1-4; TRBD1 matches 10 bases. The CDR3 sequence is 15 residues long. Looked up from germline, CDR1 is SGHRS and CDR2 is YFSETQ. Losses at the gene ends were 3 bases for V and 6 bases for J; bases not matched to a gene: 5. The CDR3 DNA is TGCGCCAGCAGCTCCTCGGACAGGGGGTATGAAAAACTGTTTTTT. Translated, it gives CASSSSDRGYEKLFF.

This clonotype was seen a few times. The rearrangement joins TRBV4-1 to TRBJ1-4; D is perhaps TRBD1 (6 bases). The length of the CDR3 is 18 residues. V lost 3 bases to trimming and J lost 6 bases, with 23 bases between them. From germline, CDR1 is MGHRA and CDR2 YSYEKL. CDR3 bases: TGCGCCAGCAGCCACCGAACAGGGACAATCAAATCTGATGAAAAACTGTTTTTT. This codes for CASSHRTGTIKSDEKLFF.

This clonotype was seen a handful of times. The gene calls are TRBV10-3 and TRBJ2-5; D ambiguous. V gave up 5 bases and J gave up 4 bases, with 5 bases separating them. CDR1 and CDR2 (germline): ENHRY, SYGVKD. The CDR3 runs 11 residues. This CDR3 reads CAISRGETQYF. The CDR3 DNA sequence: TGTGCCATCAGTCGCGGAGAGACCCAGTACTTC.

DNA of the CDR3: TGTGCCAGCAGTCCGAACGGACGGGTGAGGGGAGCTTTCTTT. It codes for CASSPNGRVRGAFF. This chain links TRBV6-5 with TRBJ1-1; TRBD1 might be the D (5 bases). V was clipped by 5 bases and J by 10 bases, with 20 bases between them. The CDR3 is 14 residues long. Germline CDR1 is MNHEY and CDR2 is SVGAGI.

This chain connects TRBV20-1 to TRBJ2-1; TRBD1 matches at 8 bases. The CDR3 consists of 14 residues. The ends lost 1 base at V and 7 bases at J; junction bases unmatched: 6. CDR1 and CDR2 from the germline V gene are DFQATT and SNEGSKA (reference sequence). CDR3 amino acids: CSARGPGGMNEQFF. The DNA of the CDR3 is TGCAGTGCTAGAGGGCCAGGGGGCATGAATGAGCAGTTCTTC.

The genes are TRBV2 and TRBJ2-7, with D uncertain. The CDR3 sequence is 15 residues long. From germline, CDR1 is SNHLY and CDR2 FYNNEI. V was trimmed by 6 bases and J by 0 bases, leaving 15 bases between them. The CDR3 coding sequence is TGTGCCAGCAGGCTCTCGGCAGCCTTCTCCTACGAGCAGTACTTC. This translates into CASRLSAAFSYEQYF.

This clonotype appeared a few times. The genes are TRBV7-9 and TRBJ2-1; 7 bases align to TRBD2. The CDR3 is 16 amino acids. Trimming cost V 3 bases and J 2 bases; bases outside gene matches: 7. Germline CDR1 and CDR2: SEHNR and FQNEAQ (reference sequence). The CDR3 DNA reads TGTGCCAGCAGCTTGGAAGGGGCGGGAGCCTACAATGAGCAGTTCTTC. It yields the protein CASSLEGAGAYNEQFF.

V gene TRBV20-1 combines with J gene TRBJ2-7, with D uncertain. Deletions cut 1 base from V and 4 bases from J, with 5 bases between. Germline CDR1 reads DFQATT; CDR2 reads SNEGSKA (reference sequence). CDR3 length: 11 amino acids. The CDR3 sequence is CSARGVYEQYF. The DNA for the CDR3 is TGCAGTGCTAGAGGTGTTTACGAGCAGTACTTC.

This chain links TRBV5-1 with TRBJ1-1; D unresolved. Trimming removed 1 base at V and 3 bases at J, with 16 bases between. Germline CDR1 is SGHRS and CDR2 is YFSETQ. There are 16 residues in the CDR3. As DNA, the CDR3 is TGCGCCAGCAGCTTGCGGCGGGAAAGCGGGTACACTGAAGCTTTCTTT. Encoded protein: CASSLRRESGYTEAFF.

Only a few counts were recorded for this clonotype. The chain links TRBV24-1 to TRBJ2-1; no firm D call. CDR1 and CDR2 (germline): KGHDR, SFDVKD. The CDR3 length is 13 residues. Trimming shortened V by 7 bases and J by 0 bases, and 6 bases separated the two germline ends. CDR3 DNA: TGTGCCACCAGCAGAGGCTCCTACAATGAGCAGTTCTTC. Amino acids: CATSRGSYNEQFF.

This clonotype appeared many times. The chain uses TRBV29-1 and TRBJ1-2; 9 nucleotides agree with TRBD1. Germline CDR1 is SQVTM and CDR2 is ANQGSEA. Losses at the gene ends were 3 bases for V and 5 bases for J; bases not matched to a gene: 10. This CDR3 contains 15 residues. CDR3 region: CSVEGTGRTDYGYTF. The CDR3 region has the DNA TGCAGCGTTGAGGGGACAGGGCGAACTGATTATGGCTACACCTTC.

The CDR3 region has the DNA TGTGCCTGGAGTGGCCCCACGTTATTGGCCTACAATGAGCAGTTCTTC. Encoded protein: CAWSGPTLLAYNEQFF. The gene calls are TRBV30 and TRBJ2-1; the D is unclear. The CDR3 totals 16 residues. V lost 1 base and J lost 2, with 15 bases in between. Germline V gene sequence: CDR1 GTSNPN, CDR2 SVGIG (reference sequence).

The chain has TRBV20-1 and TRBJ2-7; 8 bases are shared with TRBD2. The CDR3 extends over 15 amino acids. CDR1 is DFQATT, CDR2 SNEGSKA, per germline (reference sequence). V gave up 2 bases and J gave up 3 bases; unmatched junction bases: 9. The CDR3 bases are TGCAGTGCTAGAAACCGACTAGCGAACAACTACGAGCAGTACTTC. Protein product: CSARNRLANNYEQYF.

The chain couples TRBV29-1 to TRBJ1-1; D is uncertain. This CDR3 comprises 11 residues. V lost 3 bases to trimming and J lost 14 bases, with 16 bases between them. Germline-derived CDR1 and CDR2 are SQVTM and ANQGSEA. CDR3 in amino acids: CSVDAQARSFF. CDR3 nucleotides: TGCAGCGTTGACGCCCAGGCTAGGTCCTTCTTT.

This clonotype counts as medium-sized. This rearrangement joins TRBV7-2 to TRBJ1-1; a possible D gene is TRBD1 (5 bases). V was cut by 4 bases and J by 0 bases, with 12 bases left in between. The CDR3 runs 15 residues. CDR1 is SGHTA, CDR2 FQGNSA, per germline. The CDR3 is CASSSNRLMNTEAFF. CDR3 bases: TGTGCCAGCAGCTCTAACAGGTTAATGAACACTGAAGCTTTCTTT. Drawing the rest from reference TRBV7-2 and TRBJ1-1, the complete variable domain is GAGVSQSPSNKVTEKGKDVELRCDPISGHTALYWYRQSLGQGLEFLIYFQGNSAPDKSGLPSDRFSAERTGGSVSTLTIQRTQQEDSAVYLCASSSNRLMNTEAFFGQGTRLTVV.

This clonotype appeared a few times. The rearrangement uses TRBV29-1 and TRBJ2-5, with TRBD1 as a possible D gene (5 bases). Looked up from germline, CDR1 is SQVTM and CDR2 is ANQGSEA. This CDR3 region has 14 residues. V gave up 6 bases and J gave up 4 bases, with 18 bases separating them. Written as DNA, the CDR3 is TGCAGCGTCCTCCGGACACCCCTGGGAGAGACCCAGTACTTC. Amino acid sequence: CSVLRTPLGETQYF.

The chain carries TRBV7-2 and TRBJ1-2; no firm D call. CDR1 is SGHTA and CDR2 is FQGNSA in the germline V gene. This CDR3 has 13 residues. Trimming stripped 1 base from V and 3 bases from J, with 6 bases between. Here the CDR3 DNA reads TGTGCCAGCAGCTTAGAACGGGACTATGGCTACACCTTC. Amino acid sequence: CASSLERDYGYTF.

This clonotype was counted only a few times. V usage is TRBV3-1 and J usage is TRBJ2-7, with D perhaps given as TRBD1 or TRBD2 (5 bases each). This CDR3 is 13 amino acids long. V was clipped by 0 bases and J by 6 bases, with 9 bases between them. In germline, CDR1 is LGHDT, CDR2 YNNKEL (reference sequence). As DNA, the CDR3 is TGTGCCAGCAGCCAAGATCAGAGGGGCGAGCAGTACTTC. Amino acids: CASSQDQRGEQYF.

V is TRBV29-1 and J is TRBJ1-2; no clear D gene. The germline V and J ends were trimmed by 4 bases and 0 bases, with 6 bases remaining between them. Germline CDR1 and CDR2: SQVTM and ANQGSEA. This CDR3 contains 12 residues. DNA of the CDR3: TGCAGCGTTGTTCTCCCTAACTATGGCTACACCTTC. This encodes CSVVLPNYGYTF.